The 7 T cell receptor beta chains below come from one sample, sequenced in a study of OX40 agonist ivuxolimab in advanced cancers. Libraries were made using the immunoSEQ multiplex PCR assay. This immuneACCESS table, as held by TCRdb, lists in-frame sequences with V and J called but not all clones. Of the missing ones, under half trace to an unresolved V gene in checked studies; the others have no known cause. This sample comprises roughly 30,000 clones, just over 90% of them detected only once. 4.5% to 5% of the sample is in the top ten clones. The specimen comprised CD4+ or CD8+ T cells sorted from blood, sampled in a trial of the OX40 agonist ivuxolimab. The receptor source for this set is an adult with an advanced solid tumor such as melanoma, head and neck, liver or kidney cancer.

V gene TRBV11-3 combines with J gene TRBJ2-2; D ambiguous. V lost 1 base to trimming and J lost 0 bases, with 6 bases between them. CDR1 and CDR2 (germline): SGHNT, YENEEA. CDR3 length equals 15 residues. The CDR3 sequence: CASSLGTANTGELFF. CDR3 bases: TGTGCCAGCAGCTTAGGGACGGCGAACACCGGGGAGCTGTTTTTT.

This clone was observed once. The chain uses TRBV6-5 and TRBJ2-3; 9 bases align to TRBD2. The CDR3 extends over 14 amino acids. V trimming: 7 bases; J trimming: 8 bases; junction bases outside the gene matches: 10. Germline loops: CDR1 MNHEY, CDR2 SVGAGI. The CDR3 is CASNVLSGGGTQYF. In DNA, the CDR3 is TGTGCCAGCAATGTACTTAGCGGGGGCGGTACGCAGTATTTT.

The J gene is TRBJ1-1, the V gene TRBV7-2; 11 bases are a match to TRBD1. The CDR3 runs to 16 residues. Trimming at V came to 4 bases and at J to 4 bases, leaving 8 bases not matched to a gene. Germline values: CDR1 SGHTA, CDR2 FQGNSA. This chain's CDR3 is CASSYRDRGVITEAFF. The CDR3 bases are TGTGCCAGCAGCTACCGGGACAGGGGGGTTATCACTGAAGCTTTCTTT.

The rearrangement uses TRBV7-3 and TRBJ1-5; the D is unclear. Germline V lookup: CDR1 SGHTA, CDR2 FQGTGA. CDR3 size: 16 residues. The V end lost 1 base, the J end lost 0 bases, and 10 bases lay between the germline ends. CDR3 sequence reads: CASSLSTGNSNQPQHF. The CDR3 region has the DNA TGTGCCAGCAGCTTAAGTACGGGGAATAGCAATCAGCCCCAGCATTTT. Full variable domain (outside the CDR3, taken from reference TRBV7-3 and TRBJ1-5): GAGVSQTPSNKVTEKGKYVELRCDPISGHTALYWYRQSLGQGPEFLIYFQGTGAADDSGLPNDRFFAVRPEGSVSTLKIQRTERGDSAVYLCASSLSTGNSNQPQHFGDGTRLSIL.

The genes are TRBV7-3 and TRBJ1-1; D is undetermined. The germline CDR1 and CDR2 sequences are SGHTA and FQGTGA. Trimming stripped 5 bases from V and 1 base from J, with 8 bases between. CDR3 length: 13 amino acids. Here the CDR3 reads CASSLGSNTEAFF. DNA for the CDR3: TGTGCCAGCAGCCTGGGATCGAACACTGAAGCTTTCTTT.

The chain uses TRBV7-9 and TRBJ1-6; D gene ambiguous. Trimming cost V 2 bases and J 8 bases, with 13 bases left between them. The CDR3 spans 15 residues. Germline loops: CDR1 SEHNR, CDR2 FQNEAQ (reference sequence). As DNA, the CDR3 is TGTGCCAGCAGCTTATTAGGCAGGAGGGATTCACCCCTCCACTTT. Translated: CASSLLGRRDSPLHF.

The chain has TRBV9 and TRBJ2-3, with D unresolved. The CDR3 runs to 15 residues. Trimming took 0 bases from V and 2 from J, leaving 10 bases between them. Germline values: CDR1 SGDLS, CDR2 YYNGEE. CDR3 amino acids: CASSVVGVLTDTQYF. The CDR3 region has the DNA TGTGCCAGCAGCGTAGTGGGCGTCCTCACAGATACGCAGTATTTT. The full variable domain, rest sourced from reference TRBV9 and TRBJ2-3, is DSGVTQTPKHLITATGQRVTLRCSPRSGDLSVYWYQQSLDQGLQFLIQYYNGEERAKGNILERFSAQQFPDLHSELNLSSLELGDSALYFCASSVVGVLTDTQYFGPGTRLTVL.